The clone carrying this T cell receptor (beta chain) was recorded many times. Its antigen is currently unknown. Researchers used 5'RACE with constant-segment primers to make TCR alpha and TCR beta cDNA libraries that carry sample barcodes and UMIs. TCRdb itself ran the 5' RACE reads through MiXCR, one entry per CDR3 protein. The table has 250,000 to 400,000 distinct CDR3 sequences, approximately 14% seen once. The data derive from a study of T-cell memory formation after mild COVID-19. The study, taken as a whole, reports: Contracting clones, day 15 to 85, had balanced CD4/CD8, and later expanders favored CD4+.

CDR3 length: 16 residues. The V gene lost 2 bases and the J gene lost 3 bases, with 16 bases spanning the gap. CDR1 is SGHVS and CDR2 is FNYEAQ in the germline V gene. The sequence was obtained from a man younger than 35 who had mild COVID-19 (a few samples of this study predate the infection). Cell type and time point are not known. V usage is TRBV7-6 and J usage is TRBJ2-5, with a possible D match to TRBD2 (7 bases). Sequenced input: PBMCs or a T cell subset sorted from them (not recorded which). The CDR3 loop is CASSLTGGRGKETQYF. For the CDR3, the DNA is TGTGCCAGCAGCTTAACGGGGGGCCGAGGGAAAGAGACCCAGTACTTC.